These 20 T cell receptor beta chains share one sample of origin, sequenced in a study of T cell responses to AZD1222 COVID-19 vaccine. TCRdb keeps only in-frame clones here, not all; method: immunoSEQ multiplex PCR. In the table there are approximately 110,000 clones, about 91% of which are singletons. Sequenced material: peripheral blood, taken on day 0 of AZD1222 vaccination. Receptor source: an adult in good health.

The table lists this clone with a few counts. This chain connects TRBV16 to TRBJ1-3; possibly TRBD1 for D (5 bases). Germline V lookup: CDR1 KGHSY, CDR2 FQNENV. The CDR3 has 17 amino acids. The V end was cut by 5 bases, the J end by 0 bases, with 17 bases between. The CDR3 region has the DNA TGTGCCAGCAGCTCCTTCAATGGGGGGGACTCTGGAAACACCATATATTTT. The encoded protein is CASSSFNGGDSGNTIYF.

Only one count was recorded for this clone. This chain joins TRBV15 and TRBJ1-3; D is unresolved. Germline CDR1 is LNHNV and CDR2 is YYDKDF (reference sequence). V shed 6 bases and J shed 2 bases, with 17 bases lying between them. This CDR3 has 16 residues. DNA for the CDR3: TGTGCCACCAGAGAAGAGTGGGGAGTCGCTGGAAACACCATATATTTT. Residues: CATREEWGVAGNTIYF.

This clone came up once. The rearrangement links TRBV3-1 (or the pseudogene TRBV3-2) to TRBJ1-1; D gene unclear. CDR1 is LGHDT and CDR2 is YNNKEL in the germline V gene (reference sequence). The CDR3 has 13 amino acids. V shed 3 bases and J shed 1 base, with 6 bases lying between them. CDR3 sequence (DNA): TGTGCCAGCAGCCAGAGGGCGAACACTGAAGCTTTCTTT. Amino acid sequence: CASSQRANTEAFF.

CDR3 sequence (DNA): TGTGCCAGCAGCTTAACAAGCATCAATGAGCAGTTCTTC. This gives the protein CASSLTSINEQFF. The gene calls are TRBV7-3 and TRBJ2-1; D unresolved. From germline, CDR1 is SGHTA and CDR2 FQGTGA. CDR3 length equals 13 residues. Trimming shortened V by 0 bases and J by 6 bases, and 6 bases separated the two germline ends.

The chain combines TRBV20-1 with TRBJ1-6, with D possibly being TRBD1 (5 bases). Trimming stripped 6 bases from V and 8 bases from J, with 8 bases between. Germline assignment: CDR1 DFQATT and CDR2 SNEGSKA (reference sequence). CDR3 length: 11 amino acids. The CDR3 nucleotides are TGCAGTGCCCCGGGGGATTCACCCCTCCACTTT. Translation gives CSAPGDSPLHF.

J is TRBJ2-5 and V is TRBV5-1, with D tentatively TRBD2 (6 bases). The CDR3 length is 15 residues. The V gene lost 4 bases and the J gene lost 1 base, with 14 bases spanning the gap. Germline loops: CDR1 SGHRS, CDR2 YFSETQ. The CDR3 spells CASSPGWGGQETQYF. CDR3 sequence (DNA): TGCGCCAGCAGCCCAGGCTGGGGAGGCCAAGAGACCCAGTACTTC.

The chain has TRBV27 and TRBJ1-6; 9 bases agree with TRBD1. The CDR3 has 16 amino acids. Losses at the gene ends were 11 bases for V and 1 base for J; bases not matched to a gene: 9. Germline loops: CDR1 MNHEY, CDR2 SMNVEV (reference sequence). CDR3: CASQRDRESYNSPLHF. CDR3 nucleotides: TGTGCCTCCCAGCGGGACAGGGAATCCTATAATTCACCCCTCCACTTT.

Written as DNA, the CDR3 is TGTGCCAGCAGCTTATATGGCGGACAATCTAACTATGGCTACACCTTC. Protein sequence: CASSLYGGQSNYGYTF. The chain joins TRBV7-8 to TRBJ1-2; D possibly corresponds to TRBD1 (5 bases). The CDR3 sequence is 16 residues long. The germline V gene encodes CDR1 SGHVS and CDR2 FQNEAQ. Deletions cut 2 bases from V and 0 bases from J, with 13 bases between.

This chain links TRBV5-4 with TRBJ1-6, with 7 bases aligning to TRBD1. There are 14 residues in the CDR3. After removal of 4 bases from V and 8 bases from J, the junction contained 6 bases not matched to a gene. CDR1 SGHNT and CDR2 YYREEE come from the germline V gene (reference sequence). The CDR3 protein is CASSANRGDSPLHF. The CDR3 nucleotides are TGTGCCAGCAGCGCCAACAGGGGCGATTCACCCCTCCACTTT.

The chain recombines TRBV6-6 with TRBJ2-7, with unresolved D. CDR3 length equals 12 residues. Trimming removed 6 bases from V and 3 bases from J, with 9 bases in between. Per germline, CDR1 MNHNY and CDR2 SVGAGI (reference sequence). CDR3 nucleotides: TGTGCCAGCAGCAATTCCGGCTACGAGCAGTACTTC. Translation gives CASSNSGYEQYF.

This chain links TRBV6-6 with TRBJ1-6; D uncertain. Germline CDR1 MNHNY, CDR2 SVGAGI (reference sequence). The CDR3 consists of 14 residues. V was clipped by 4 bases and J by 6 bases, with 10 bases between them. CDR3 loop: CASSLMSSNSPLHF. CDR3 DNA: TGTGCCAGCAGTTTAATGTCCAGTAATTCACCCCTCCACTTT.

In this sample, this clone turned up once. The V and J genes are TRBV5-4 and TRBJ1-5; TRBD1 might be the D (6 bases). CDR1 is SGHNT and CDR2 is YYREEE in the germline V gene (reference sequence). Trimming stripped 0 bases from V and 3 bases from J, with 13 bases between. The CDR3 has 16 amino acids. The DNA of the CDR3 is TGTGCCAGCAGCTTGGGATCTCCAGGGGACAATCAGCCCCAGCATTTT. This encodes CASSLGSPGDNQPQHF.

The CDR3 nucleotides are TGTGCCAGCAGTTTATGGGTGAACCCAACTAATGAAAAACTGTTTTTT. Translating it yields CASSLWVNPTNEKLFF. The gene calls are TRBV28 and TRBJ1-4; D is undetermined. V dropped 0 bases and J dropped 0 bases, with 8 bases sitting between them. Germline loops: CDR1 MDHEN, CDR2 SYDVKM. The CDR3 consists of 16 residues.

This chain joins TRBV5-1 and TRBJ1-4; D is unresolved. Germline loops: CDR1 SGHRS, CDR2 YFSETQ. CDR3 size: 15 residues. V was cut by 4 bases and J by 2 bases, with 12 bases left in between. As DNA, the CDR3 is TGCGCCAGCAGCAAGTCCGACACGACTAATGAAAAACTGTTTTTT. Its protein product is CASSKSDTTNEKLFF. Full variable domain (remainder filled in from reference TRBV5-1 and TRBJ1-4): KAGVTQTPRYLIKTRGQQVTLSCSPISGHRSVSWYQQTPGQGLQFLFEYFSETQRNKGNFPGRFSGRQFSNSRSEMNVSTLELGDSALYLCASSKSDTTNEKLFFGSGTQLSVL.

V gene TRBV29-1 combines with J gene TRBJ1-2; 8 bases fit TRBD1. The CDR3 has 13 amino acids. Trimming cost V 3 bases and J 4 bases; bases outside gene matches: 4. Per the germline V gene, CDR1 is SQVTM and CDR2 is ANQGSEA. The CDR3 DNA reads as TGCAGCGTTGAGACAGGGGTGAGCTATGGCTACACCTTC. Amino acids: CSVETGVSYGYTF.

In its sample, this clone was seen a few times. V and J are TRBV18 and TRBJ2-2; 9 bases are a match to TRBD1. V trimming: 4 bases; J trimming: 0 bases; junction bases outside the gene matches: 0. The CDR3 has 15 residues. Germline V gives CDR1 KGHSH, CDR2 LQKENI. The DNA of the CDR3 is TGTGCCAGCTCACGACAGGGGGCGAACACCGGGGAGCTGTTTTTT. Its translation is CASSRQGANTGELFF. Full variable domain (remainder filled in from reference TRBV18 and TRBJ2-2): NAGVMQNPRHLVRRRGQEARLRCSPMKGHSHVYWYRQLPEEGLKFMVYLQKENIIDESGMPKERFSAEFPKEGPSILRIQQVVRGDSAAYFCASSRQGANTGELFFGEGSRLTVL.

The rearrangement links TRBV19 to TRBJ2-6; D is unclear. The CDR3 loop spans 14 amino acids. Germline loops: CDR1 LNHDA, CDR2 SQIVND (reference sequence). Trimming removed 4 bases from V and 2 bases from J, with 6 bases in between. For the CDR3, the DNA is TGTGCCAGTAGTAAAGGGACTGGGGCCAACGTCCTGACTTTC. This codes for CASSKGTGANVLTF. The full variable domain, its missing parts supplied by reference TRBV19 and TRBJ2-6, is DGGITQSPKYLFRKEGQNVTLSCEQNLNHDAMYWYRQDPGQGLRLIYYSQIVNDFQKGDIAEGYSVSREKKESFPLTVTSAQKNPTAFYLCASSKGTGANVLTFGAGSRLTVL.

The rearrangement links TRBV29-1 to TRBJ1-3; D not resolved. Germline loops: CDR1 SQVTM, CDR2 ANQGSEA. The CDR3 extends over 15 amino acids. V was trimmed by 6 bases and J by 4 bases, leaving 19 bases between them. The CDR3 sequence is CSVLPGPNSGNTIYF. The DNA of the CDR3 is TGCAGCGTCCTCCCGGGCCCAAATTCCGGAAACACCATATATTTT. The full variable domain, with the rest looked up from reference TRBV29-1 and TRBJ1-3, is SAVISQKPSRDICQRGTSLTIQCQVDSQVTMMFWYRQQPGQSLTLIATANQGSEATYESGFVIDKFPISRPNLTFSTLTVSNMSPEDSSIYLCSVLPGPNSGNTIYFGEGSWLTVV.

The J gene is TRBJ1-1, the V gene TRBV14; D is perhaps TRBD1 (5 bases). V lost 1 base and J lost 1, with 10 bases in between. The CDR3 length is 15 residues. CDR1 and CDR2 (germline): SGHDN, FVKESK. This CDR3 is CASSQVAGQNTEAFF. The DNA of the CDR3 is TGTGCCAGCAGCCAAGTCGCAGGACAGAACACTGAAGCTTTCTTT.

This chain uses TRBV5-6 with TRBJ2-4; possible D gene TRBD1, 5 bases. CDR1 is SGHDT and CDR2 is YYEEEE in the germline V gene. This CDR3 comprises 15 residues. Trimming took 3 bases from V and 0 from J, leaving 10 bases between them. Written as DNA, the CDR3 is TGTGCCAGCAGCTCCCTAGGGGTAGCCAAAAACATTCAGTACTTC. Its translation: CASSSLGVAKNIQYF.